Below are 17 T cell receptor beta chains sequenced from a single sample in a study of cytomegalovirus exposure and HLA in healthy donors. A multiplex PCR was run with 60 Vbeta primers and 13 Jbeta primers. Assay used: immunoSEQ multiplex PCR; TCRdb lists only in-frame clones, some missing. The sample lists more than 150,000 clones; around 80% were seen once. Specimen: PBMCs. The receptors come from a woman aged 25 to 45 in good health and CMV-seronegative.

The CDR3 spells CASAARSSYNEQFF. Written as DNA, the CDR3 is TGTGCCAGCGCTGCGAGGAGCTCCTACAATGAGCAGTTCTTC. The V and J genes are TRBV5-6 and TRBJ2-1; unclear D gene. The germline V gene encodes CDR1 SGHDT and CDR2 YYEEEE. This CDR3 is 14 amino acids long. Trimming removed 7 bases from V and 0 bases from J, with 11 bases in between.

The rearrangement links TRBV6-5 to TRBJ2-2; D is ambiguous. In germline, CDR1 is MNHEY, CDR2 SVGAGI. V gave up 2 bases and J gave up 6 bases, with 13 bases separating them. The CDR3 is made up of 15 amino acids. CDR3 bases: TGTGCCAGCAGTTACGATCAGGTCAAATCCGGGGAGCTGTTTTTT. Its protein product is CASSYDQVKSGELFF.

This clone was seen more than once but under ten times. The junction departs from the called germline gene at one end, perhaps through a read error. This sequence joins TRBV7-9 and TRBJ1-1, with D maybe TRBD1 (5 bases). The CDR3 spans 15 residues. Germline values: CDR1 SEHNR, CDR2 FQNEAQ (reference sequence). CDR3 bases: TGTTCCAGCAGCTTGCTCACAGGCGCAGCAACTGAAGCTTTCTTT. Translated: CSSSLLTGAATEAFF.

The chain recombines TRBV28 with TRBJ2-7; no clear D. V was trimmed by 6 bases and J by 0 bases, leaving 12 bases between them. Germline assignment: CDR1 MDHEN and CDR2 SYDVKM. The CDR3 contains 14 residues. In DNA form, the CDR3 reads TGTGCCAGCAGGGGTGGGCTGCACTCCTACGAGCAGTACTTC. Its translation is CASRGGLHSYEQYF. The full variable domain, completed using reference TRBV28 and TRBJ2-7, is DVKVTQSSRYLVKRTGEKVFLECVQDMDHENMFWYRQDPGLGLRLIYFSYDVKMKEKGDIPEGYSVSREKKERFSLILESASTNQTSMYLCASRGGLHSYEQYFGPGTRLTVT.

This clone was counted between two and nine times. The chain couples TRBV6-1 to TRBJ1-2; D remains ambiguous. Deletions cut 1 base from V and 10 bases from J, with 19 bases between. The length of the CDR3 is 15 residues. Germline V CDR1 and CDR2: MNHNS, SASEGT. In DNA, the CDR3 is TGTGCCAGCAGTGAAGGTTCCCGCAGGAGGTTAGACTACACCTTC. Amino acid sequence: CASSEGSRRRLDYTF.

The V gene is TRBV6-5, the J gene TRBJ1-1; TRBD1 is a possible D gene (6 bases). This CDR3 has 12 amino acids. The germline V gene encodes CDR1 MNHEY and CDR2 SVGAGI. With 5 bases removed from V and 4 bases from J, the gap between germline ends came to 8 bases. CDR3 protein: CASSQGGTEAFF. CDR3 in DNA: TGTGCCAGCAGTCAAGGGGGCACTGAAGCTTTCTTT.

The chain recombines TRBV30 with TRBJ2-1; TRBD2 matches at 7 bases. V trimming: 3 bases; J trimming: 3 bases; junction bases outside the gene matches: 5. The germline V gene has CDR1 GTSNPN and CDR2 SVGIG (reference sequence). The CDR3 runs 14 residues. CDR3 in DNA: TGTGCCTGGAGAGGGCGGGAGAACTACAATGAGCAGTTCTTC. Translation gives CAWRGRENYNEQFF.

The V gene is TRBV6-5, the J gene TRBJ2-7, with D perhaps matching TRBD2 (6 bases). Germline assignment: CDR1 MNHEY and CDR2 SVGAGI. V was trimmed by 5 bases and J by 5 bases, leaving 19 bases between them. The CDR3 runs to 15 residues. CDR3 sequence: CASSPLGGKRDEQYF. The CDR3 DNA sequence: TGTGCCAGCAGTCCCCTGGGCGGGAAGAGAGACGAGCAGTACTTC.

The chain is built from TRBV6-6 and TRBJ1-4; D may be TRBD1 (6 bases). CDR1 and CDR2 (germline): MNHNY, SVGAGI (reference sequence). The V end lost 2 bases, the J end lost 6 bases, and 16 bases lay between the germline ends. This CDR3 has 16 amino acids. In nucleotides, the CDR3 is TGTGCCAGCAGTTACCTAGACGGGGGGGGCGATGAAAAACTGTTTTTT. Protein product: CASSYLDGGGDEKLFF.

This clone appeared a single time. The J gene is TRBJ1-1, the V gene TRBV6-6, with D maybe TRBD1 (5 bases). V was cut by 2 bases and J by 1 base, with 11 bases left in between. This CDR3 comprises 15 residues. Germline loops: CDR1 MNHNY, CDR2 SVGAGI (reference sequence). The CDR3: CASSYGTGWNTEAFF. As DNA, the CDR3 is TGTGCCAGCAGTTACGGAACAGGTTGGAACACTGAAGCTTTCTTT.

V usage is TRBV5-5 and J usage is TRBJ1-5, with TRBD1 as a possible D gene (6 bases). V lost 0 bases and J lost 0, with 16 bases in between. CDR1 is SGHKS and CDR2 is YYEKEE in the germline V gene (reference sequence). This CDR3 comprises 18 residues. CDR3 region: CASSLEPGRGYSNQPQHF. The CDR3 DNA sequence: TGTGCCAGCAGCTTGGAGCCAGGGAGGGGGTATAGCAATCAGCCCCAGCATTTT.

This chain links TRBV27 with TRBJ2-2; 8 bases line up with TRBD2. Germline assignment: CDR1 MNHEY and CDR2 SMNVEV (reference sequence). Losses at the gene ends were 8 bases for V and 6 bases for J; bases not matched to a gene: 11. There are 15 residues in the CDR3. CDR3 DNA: TGTGCCAGCTTAGGGGGACTAGGGTCCGCCGGGGAGCTGTTTTTT. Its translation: CASLGGLGSAGELFF.

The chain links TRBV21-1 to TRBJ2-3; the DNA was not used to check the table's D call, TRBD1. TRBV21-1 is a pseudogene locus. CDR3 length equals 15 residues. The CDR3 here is CASGYRGAPRDTQYF. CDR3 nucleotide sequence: TGTGCCAGCGGTTACAGGGGGGCCCCCCGGGATACGCAGTATTTT.

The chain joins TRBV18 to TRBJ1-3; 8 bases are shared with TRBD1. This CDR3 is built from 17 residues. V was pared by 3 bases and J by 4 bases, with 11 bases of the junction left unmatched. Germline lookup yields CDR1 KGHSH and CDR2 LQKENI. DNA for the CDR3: TGTGCCAGCTCACCCCTAGGACAGGGCAACCCGGGAAACACCATATATTTT. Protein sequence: CASSPLGQGNPGNTIYF.

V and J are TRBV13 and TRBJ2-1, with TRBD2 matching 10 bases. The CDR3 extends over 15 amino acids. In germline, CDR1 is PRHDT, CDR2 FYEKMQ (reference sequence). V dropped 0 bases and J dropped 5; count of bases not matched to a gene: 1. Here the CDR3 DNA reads TGTGCCAGCAGCTTAGGGCTAGCGGGAGACAATGAGCAGTTCTTC. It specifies CASSLGLAGDNEQFF.

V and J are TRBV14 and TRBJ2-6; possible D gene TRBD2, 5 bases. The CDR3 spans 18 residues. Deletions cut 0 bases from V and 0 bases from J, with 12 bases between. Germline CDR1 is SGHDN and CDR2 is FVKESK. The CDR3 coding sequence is TGTGCCAGCAGCCAAGAACCAAGGAGGTACTCTGGGGCCAACGTCCTGACTTTC. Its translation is CASSQEPRRYSGANVLTF.

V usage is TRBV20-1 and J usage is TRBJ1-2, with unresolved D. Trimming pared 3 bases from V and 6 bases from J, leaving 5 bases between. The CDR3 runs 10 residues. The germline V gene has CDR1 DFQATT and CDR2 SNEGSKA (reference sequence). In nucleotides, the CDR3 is TGCAGTGCTAGCAGTAATGGCTACACCTTC. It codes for CSASSNGYTF.